This T cell receptor beta chain was sequenced in a study of beta chain features in type 1 diabetes. Study at large: The patient and healthy donor groups were comparable for age, gender and cell yields. General study findings and limits: HLA influence on TCRB rearrangement stayed unresolved here. Shorter templates may be favored by PCR, equally so in patients and controls.

Researchers reported sorting CD4+ naive, central memory, regulatory and stem cell-like memory cells via CD45RO/CCR7/CD25/CD127/CD95/CD27. Turning to this clone: Its antigen is currently unknown.

Every isolated RNA sample was fully reverse transcribed, so sequencing captured expressed TCRB transcripts. Sequencing was performed with immunoSEQ multiplex PCR; in TCRdb, only in-frame clones are kept and a portion is missing. The sample contains 300,000 to 350,000 clones, around 19% of which appear only once. The specimen sequenced was naive CD4+ T cells from blood. The receptor was isolated from a woman aged 18-29 years in good health.

Here the CDR3 DNA reads TGCGCCAGCAGCCAAGTTCCGGGACTGACCTACGAGCAGTACTTC. The encoded protein is CASSQVPGLTYEQYF. This rearrangement joins TRBV4-1 to TRBJ2-7; D might be TRBD2 (6 bases). V lost 1 base and J 2 bases, leaving 12 bases between the germline ends. The CDR3 is 15 residues long. Germline V gives CDR1 MGHRA, CDR2 YSYEKL.